The 15 T cell receptor beta chains in this list originate from one sample, sequenced in a study of OX40 agonist ivuxolimab in advanced cancers. Method: immunoSEQ multiplex PCR; TCRdb's copy keeps in-frame clones and lacks some. Of fewer than 65,000 clones detected, around 86% appear once; the ten largest clones hold approximately 1.1%. The sample in question was CD4+ or CD8+ T cells sorted from blood, obtained in a trial of the OX40 agonist ivuxolimab. The receptors originated from an adult with an advanced solid tumor such as melanoma, head and neck, liver or kidney cancer.

J is TRBJ1-1 and V is TRBV7-9; 7 nucleotides agree with TRBD1. CDR1 and CDR2 (germline): SEHNR, FQNEAQ (reference sequence). The CDR3 is 15 amino acids. The junction had 9 bases not matched to a gene; V was cut back by 2 bases and J by 6 bases. In DNA, the CDR3 is TGTGCCAGCAGCTTATCACAGGGGTCTTCGGCTGAAGCTTTCTTT. Its protein product is CASSLSQGSSAEAFF.

The chain couples TRBV2 to TRBJ1-2, with 8 bases fitting TRBD1. This CDR3 contains 13 residues. Germline CDR1 reads SNHLY; CDR2 reads FYNNEI. J gave up 6 bases and V 9 bases, and 9 bases lay outside the gene matches. The chain's CDR3 is CASSAGGVDGYTF. The DNA of the CDR3 is TGTGCCAGTTCGGCAGGGGGCGTAGATGGCTACACCTTC.

The gene calls are TRBV6-1 and TRBJ2-2, with TRBD1 identical over 9 bases. Germline lookup yields CDR1 MNHNS and CDR2 SASEGT. The length of the CDR3 is 15 residues. The V segment lost 8 bases and the J segment 4 bases; nucleotides outside the gene matches: 8. In DNA, the CDR3 is TGTGCCAGCCTTTGGGACAGGGATATCACCGGGGAGCTGTTTTTT. Translated: CASLWDRDITGELFF.

The CDR3 sequence is CASSSGTGFTDTQYF. The CDR3 DNA follows: TGTGCCAGCAGCTCGGGGACAGGGTTCACAGATACGCAGTATTTT. The chain has TRBV11-3 and TRBJ2-3, with 9 bases identical to TRBD1. J was trimmed by 2 bases and V by 4 bases; bases with no gene match: 4. The CDR3 has 15 amino acids. CDR1 and CDR2 from the germline V gene are SGHNT and YENEEA.

This sequence joins TRBV19 and TRBJ2-7; 9 positions agree with TRBD1. The CDR3 runs 16 residues. Trimming took 7 bases from V and 3 from J; bases not matched to a gene: 13. CDR1 LNHDA and CDR2 SQIVND come from the germline V gene (reference sequence). CDR3 amino acids: CASNTGGAEGHYEQYF. In DNA form, the CDR3 reads TGTGCCAGTAATACAGGGGGCGCGGAGGGGCACTACGAGCAGTACTTC.

V gene TRBV4-1 combines with J gene TRBJ2-3; D unresolved. The CDR3 has 13 residues. The ends were cut back, 4 bases at V and 3 bases at J, with 8 bases in the middle. Germline V gene lookup returns CDR1 MGHRA and CDR2 YSYEKL. DNA for the CDR3: TGCGCCAGCAGCCGCCAGTGGACAGATACGCAGTATTTT. It codes for CASSRQWTDTQYF.

The V and J genes are TRBV9 and TRBJ1-2, with D perhaps TRBD1 (6 bases). The CDR3 is 16 residues long. Germline V gives CDR1 SGDLS, CDR2 YYNGEE. Trimming stripped 0 bases from V and 2 bases from J, with 14 bases between. The CDR3 reads CASSVEGTTGNYGYTF. The CDR3 DNA sequence: TGTGCCAGCAGCGTAGAGGGGACAACGGGCAACTATGGCTACACCTTC.

The rearrangement joins TRBV18 to TRBJ2-5; TRBD1 is a possible D gene (5 bases). Germline loops: CDR1 KGHSH, CDR2 LQKENI. Trimming stripped 4 bases from V and 2 bases from J, with 8 bases between. This CDR3 has 13 residues. As DNA, the CDR3 is TGTGCCAGCTCACGGGCAGGGCAAGAGACCCAGTACTTC. It codes for CASSRAGQETQYF.

This sequence joins TRBV4-3 and TRBJ2-1; the match to TRBD2 covers 8 bases. The V and J ends lost 4 bases and 10 bases, in that order; junction bases with no gene match: 15. CDR3 length equals 16 residues. CDR1 and CDR2 (germline): LGHNA, YSLEER. The CDR3 protein is CASSRYASGPYEEQFF. In nucleotides, the CDR3 is TGCGCCAGCAGCCGCTACGCTAGCGGGCCCTATGAAGAGCAGTTCTTC.

This chain links TRBV11-2 with TRBJ2-5; D remains unclear. The V gene's germline CDR1 is SGHAT and CDR2 FQNNGV. Trimming removed 5 bases from V and 5 bases from J, with 9 bases in between. The CDR3 covers 12 residues. Here the CDR3 DNA reads TGTGCCAGCAGCACCCGTGGGGAGACCCAGTACTTC. Protein: CASSTRGETQYF.

The CDR3 DNA reads TGTGCCAACAGGGCGGCAGGGGGAGAGACCCAGTACTTC. Its translation is CANRAAGGETQYF. The rearrangement links TRBV28 to TRBJ2-5, with 7 nucleotides matching TRBD1. With V trimmed by 10 bases and J by 4 bases, 9 bases remained unmatched. Germline assignment: CDR1 MDHEN and CDR2 SYDVKM. CDR3 length equals 13 residues.

The rearrangement joins TRBV28 to TRBJ1-1; 11 bases match TRBD1. This CDR3 has 16 amino acids. V gave up 4 bases and J gave up 5 bases; unmatched junction bases: 9. Germline CDR1 reads MDHEN; CDR2 reads SYDVKM. The CDR3 nucleotides are TGTGCCAGCAGTTCCCCCGGACAGGGGGCACGAACTGAAGCTTTCTTT. Translated, it gives CASSSPGQGARTEAFF.

The chain recombines TRBV5-4 with TRBJ2-3; 7 positions match TRBD2. CDR3 length equals 16 residues. CDR1 is SGHNT and CDR2 is YYREEE in the germline V gene (reference sequence). After removal of 4 bases from V and 1 base from J, the junction contained 9 bases not matched to a gene. CDR3: CASSRRSGGGTDTQYF. CDR3 in DNA: TGTGCCAGCAGCAGACGGTCGGGGGGAGGCACAGATACGCAGTATTTT.

The rearrangement links TRBV6-6 to TRBJ1-1; D gene unclear. CDR1 and CDR2 (germline): MNHNY, SVGAGI (reference sequence). The CDR3 runs 14 residues. Trimming took 3 bases from V and 1 from J, leaving 9 bases between them. The CDR3 DNA reads as TGTGCCAGCAGTTATTTTAGCGGGAACACTGAAGCTTTCTTT. Its translation: CASSYFSGNTEAFF.

J is TRBJ1-2 and V is TRBV5-1, with D possibly being TRBD1 (5 bases). The length of the CDR3 is 13 residues. Germline assignment: CDR1 SGHRS and CDR2 YFSETQ. V lost 4 bases to trimming and J lost 3 bases, with 10 bases between them. The CDR3 loop reads CASSAGGDYGYTF. For the CDR3, the DNA is TGCGCCAGCAGCGCCGGGGGGGACTATGGCTACACCTTC.